One T cell receptor (beta chain) is described in this entry. Its antigen is as yet unknown. The data stem from a study of response to subunit inactivated influenza vaccine. MiXCR, applied by TCRdb to the RT-PCR reads, yields one record per CDR3 protein. The sample holds 200,000 to 300,000 distinct CDR3 sequences, 12% seen once. General study findings and limits: T cells newly recruited by each seasonal influenza vaccination are few, the authors suggested.

CDR1 LGHNA and CDR2 YSLEER come from the germline V gene. This CDR3 has 13 amino acids. V lost 3 bases to trimming and J lost 5 bases, with 10 bases between them. This chain joins TRBV4-3 and TRBJ1-2; D is perhaps TRBD1 (5 bases). Here the sequenced sample was non-naive T cells sorted from PBMCs, taken roughly 2 weeks before vaccination. The TCR originated in a man aged 45 to 65 who received an inactivated influenza vaccine. The CDR3 DNA reads as TGCGCCAGCAGCCACACAGGAGGATATGGCTACACCTTC. This translates into CASSHTGGYGYTF.